The rows below give T cell receptor beta chains drawn from one sample of a study of CD8 T cells in Susac syndrome. MiXCR, run by TCRdb on the immunoSEQ multiplex PCR reads, gives a single entry per CDR3 protein. There are fewer than 250,000 distinct CDR3 sequences in the sample; approximately 93% occur only once, and 0.1% lies in the top ten. The sequenced material came from CD4+ T cells from PBMCs. The receptors originated from a human donor in good health. CDR3s include the opening cysteine and the closing phenylalanine or tryptophan. The D gene is left open where the match is weak. Clone size is shown for a subset of rows, as once, few, many or a class of expanded clone.

size: once; D: TRBD1; V: TRBV4-3; J: TRBJ2-3; DNA: TGCGCCAGCAGCGACAGGGCCGGGACAGATACGCAGTATTTT; CDR3: CASSDRAGTDTQYF
size: NA; D: NA; V: TRBV7-2; J: TRBJ1-5; DNA: TGTGCCAGCAGCCCCATGGGAGGGTCCAGCAATCAGCCCCAGCATTTT; CDR3: CASSPMGGSSNQPQHF
size: NA; D: NA; V: TRBV4-2; J: TRBJ2-7; DNA: TGTGCCAGCAGCCAGCCGAGCTCCTACGAGCAGTACTTC; CDR3: CASSQPSSYEQYF
size: NA; D: NA; V: TRBV18; J: TRBJ1-5; DNA: TGTGCCAGCTCCTGGGGTAGCGATCAGCCCCAGCATTTT; CDR3: CASSWGSDQPQHF
size: few; D: NA; V: TRBV30; J: TRBJ2-7; DNA: TGTGCCTGGGGCCACCCAGGCGTCAGCTCCTACGAGCAGTACTTC; CDR3: CAWGHPGVSSYEQYF
size: NA; D: NA; V: TRBV4-1; J: TRBJ2-2; DNA: TGCGCCAGCAGCCAAGCAGGGTCAACGGGCACCGGGGAGCTGTTTTTT; CDR3: CASSQAGSTGTGELFF
size: NA; D: TRBD1; V: TRBV9; J: TRBJ2-2; DNA: TGTGCCAGCAGCGTAGGTAACTCGGGACAGGGGGCGACCGGGGAGCTGTTTTTT; CDR3: CASSVGNSGQGATGELFF
size: NA; D: NA; V: TRBV3-1; J: TRBJ1-5; DNA: TGTGCCAGCAGCCAAGGGAGAGGTCAGCCCCAGCATTTT; CDR3: CASSQGRGQPQHF
size: NA; D: NA; V: TRBV20-1; J: TRBJ1-5; DNA: TGCAGTGCCGTGAAAGCAAACTCCCAATACGCCCAGCATTTT; CDR3: CSAVKANSQYAQHF
size: NA; D: NA; V: TRBV27; J: TRBJ2-3; DNA: TGTGCCAGCAAACCATTGAGCACAGATACGCAGTATTTT; CDR3: CASKPLSTDTQYF
size: NA; D: NA; V: TRBV5-8; J: TRBJ1-5; DNA: TGTGCCAGCAGCCCCCGAGCAGTATTCAATCAGCCCCAGCATTTT; CDR3: CASSPRAVFNQPQHF
size: NA; D: TRBD1; V: TRBV19; J: TRBJ2-3; DNA: TGTGCCAGTAGTCAACAGGGGGTCTCAAGCACAGATACGCAGTATTTT; CDR3: CASSQQGVSSTDTQYF
size: NA; D: NA; V: TRBV28; J: TRBJ2-5; DNA: TGTGCCAGCAGTTTAATAGGGATGCAAGAGACCCAGTACTTC; CDR3: CASSLIGMQETQYF
size: NA; D: NA; V: TRBV20-1; J: TRBJ1-1; DNA: TGCAGTGCTAGTGACCCCGGACGCACTGAAGCTTTCTTT; CDR3: CSASDPGRTEAFF
size: NA; D: TRBD1; V: TRBV29-1; J: TRBJ1-1; DNA: TGCAGCGTTGTACAGGGGGCGCTTACTGAAGCTTTCTTT; CDR3: CSVVQGALTEAFF
size: NA; D: NA; V: TRBV7-2; J: TRBJ1-1; DNA: TGTGCCAGCAGCTTCAGCGCAGGAGACACTGAAGCTTTCTTT; CDR3: CASSFSAGDTEAFF
size: NA; D: NA; V: TRBV18; J: TRBJ1-1; DNA: TGTGCCAGCTCACCAATCCCGGGGAACACTGAAGCTTTCTTT; CDR3: CASSPIPGNTEAFF
size: NA; D: NA; V: TRBV7-2; J: TRBJ1-2; DNA: TGTGCCAGCAGCTTAGGGAGGCGGAGGGACACCGCTAACTATGGCTACACCTTC; CDR3: CASSLGRRRDTANYGYTF
size: NA; D: TRBD2; V: TRBV2; J: TRBJ2-5; DNA: TGTGCCAGCAGAGGTTTGAGCGGGGAGGCGGAGACCCAGTACTTC; CDR3: CASRGLSGEAETQYF
size: NA; D: NA; V: TRBV6-6; J: TRBJ2-3; DNA: TGTGCCAGCACCCCGCGAGCCAGTTTGGGCACAGATACGCAGTATTTT; CDR3: CASTPRASLGTDTQYF
size: NA; D: TRBD2; V: TRBV20-1; J: TRBJ2-3; DNA: TGCAGTGCCCCACTAGCGGTCACAGATACGCAGTATTTT; CDR3: CSAPLAVTDTQYF
size: NA; D: NA; V: TRBV18; J: TRBJ2-3; DNA: TGTGCCAGCTTCGAGACCCAGGCAGATACGCAGTATTTT; CDR3: CASFETQADTQYF
size: NA; D: NA; V: TRBV28; J: TRBJ2-5; DNA: TGTGCCAGCATGGCAGTCACAGAGACCCAGTACTTC; CDR3: CASMAVTETQYF
size: NA; D: NA; V: TRBV7-3; J: TRBJ2-2; DNA: TGTGCCAGCAGCTTTGACCCGAACACCGGGGAGCTGTTTTTT; CDR3: CASSFDPNTGELFF
size: NA; D: NA; V: TRBV29-1; J: TRBJ1-1; DNA: TGCAGCGTGCGCAGGATCATGAACACTGAAGCTTTCTTT; CDR3: CSVRRIMNTEAFF
size: NA; D: NA; V: TRBV19; J: TRBJ1-6; DNA: TGTGCCAGTAGTATTGTGAGGGGCGGCTATGGCTCACCCCTCCACTTT; CDR3: CASSIVRGGYGSPLHF
size: NA; D: NA; V: TRBV7-9; J: TRBJ1-2; DNA: TGTGCCAGCAGCGATTGGACCCAAGTGCGGCAGAGCTATGGCTACACCTTC; CDR3: CASSDWTQVRQSYGYTF
size: NA; D: NA; V: TRBV2; J: TRBJ1-5; DNA: TGTGCCGGATCCACGAGATATAGCAATCAGCCCCAGCATTTT; CDR3: CAGSTRYSNQPQHF
size: NA; D: TRBD2; V: TRBV9; J: TRBJ2-5; DNA: TGTGCCAGCAGCGTTCTAGCGGGGGGCCTCCAAGAGACCCAGTACTTC; CDR3: CASSVLAGGLQETQYF
size: NA; D: NA; V: TRBV11-2; J: TRBJ2-6; DNA: TGTGCCAGCAGCCATTACAGCCCCTCTGGGGCCAACGTCCTGACTTTC; CDR3: CASSHYSPSGANVLTF
size: NA; D: NA; V: TRBV29-1; J: TRBJ1-1; DNA: TGCAGCGTCACCCGGACCCAGAACACTGAAGCTTTCTTT; CDR3: CSVTRTQNTEAFF
size: NA; D: NA; V: TRBV13; J: TRBJ2-4; DNA: TGTGCCAGCAGCCCCTCCCGACGGGTAAACATTCAGTACTTC; CDR3: CASSPSRRVNIQYF
size: once; D: NA; V: TRBV28; J: TRBJ2-2; DNA: TGTGCCAGCAGTTTTGACAGCTCCACCGGGGAGCTGTTTTTT; CDR3: CASSFDSSTGELFF
size: NA; D: NA; V: TRBV20-1; J: TRBJ1-1; DNA: TGCAGTGCTGTAGCGCCTCAGGGGCCGGTCACTGAAGCTTTCTTT; CDR3: CSAVAPQGPVTEAFF
size: NA; D: NA; V: TRBV11-2; J: TRBJ1-6; DNA: TGTGCCAGCAGCTTAGTAGCGGGGAGTAGTTCACCCCTCCACTTT; CDR3: CASSLVAGSSSPLHF
size: NA; D: NA; V: TRBV28; J: TRBJ2-6; DNA: TGTGCCAGCAGTGGATACTTTCTCTCTGGGGCCAACGTCCTGACTTTC; CDR3: CASSGYFLSGANVLTF
size: NA; D: NA; V: TRBV30; J: TRBJ2-6; DNA: TGTGCCTCCCAATCTGGGGCCAACGTCCTGACTTTC; CDR3: CASQSGANVLTF
size: few; D: NA; V: TRBV12-3/TRBV12-4; J: TRBJ2-7; DNA: TGTGCCAGCAGTGGCATGGGTTACGAGCAGTACTTC; CDR3: CASSGMGYEQYF
size: NA; D: NA; V: TRBV7-3; J: TRBJ1-6; DNA: TGTGCCAGCAGCCTTGAGGATAATTCACCCCTCCACTTT; CDR3: CASSLEDNSPLHF
size: once; D: NA; V: TRBV7-3; J: TRBJ1-2; DNA: TGTGCCAGCAGCCCCGGGGGCCAAAGCTATGGCTACACCTTC; CDR3: CASSPGGQSYGYTF
size: once; D: TRBD1; V: TRBV19; J: TRBJ1-2; DNA: TGTGCCAGTAGGGCTCCGGGACAGATTAACTATGGCTACACCTTC; CDR3: CASRAPGQINYGYTF
size: NA; D: NA; V: TRBV29-1; J: TRBJ2-7; DNA: TGCAGCGTTCGGACATCCGGCTCCTACGAGCAGTACTTC; CDR3: CSVRTSGSYEQYF
size: NA; D: TRBD2; V: TRBV7-7; J: TRBJ2-1; DNA: TGTGCTAGCAGTTCCGGGGGGGCCTACAATGAGCAGTTCTTC; CDR3: CASSSGGAYNEQFF
size: NA; D: NA; V: TRBV3-1; J: TRBJ1-5; DNA: TGTGCCAGCAGCCAAGATTTAGTGGCCCAGCCCCAGCATTTT; CDR3: CASSQDLVAQPQHF
size: NA; D: NA; V: TRBV28; J: TRBJ2-1; DNA: TGTGCCAGCAGCGAAGCCGGGGGGCCCGAGCAGTTCTTC; CDR3: CASSEAGGPEQFF
size: NA; D: TRBD2; V: TRBV4-3; J: TRBJ2-3; DNA: TGCGCCAGCAGCCAAGAAACTAGCGGGGGGCCAGCAGATACGCAGTATTTT; CDR3: CASSQETSGGPADTQYF
size: NA; D: TRBD1; V: TRBV28; J: TRBJ1-1; DNA: TGTGCCGGTCAGGGGGCACTGAGCACTGAAGCTTTCTTT; CDR3: CAGQGALSTEAFF
size: NA; D: NA; V: TRBV5-1; J: TRBJ1-1; DNA: TGCGCCAGCAGCTTGGGACTGGGAAGGGTGAACACTGAAGCTTTCTTT; CDR3: CASSLGLGRVNTEAFF
size: NA; D: NA; V: TRBV24-1; J: TRBJ2-1; DNA: TGTGCCACCAGCGAGCCTTTGAATGAGCAGTTCTTC; CDR3: CATSEPLNEQFF
size: NA; D: TRBD2; V: TRBV29-1; J: TRBJ2-3; DNA: TGCAGCGTTGAGGGCCTAGCGGGGGAAAAGGGAGATACGCAGTATTTT; CDR3: CSVEGLAGEKGDTQYF
size: NA; D: NA; V: TRBV29-1; J: TRBJ1-1; DNA: TGCAGCGTTGCGTCCGATCCTGAAGCTTTCTTT; CDR3: CSVASDPEAFF
size: NA; D: NA; V: TRBV4-1; J: TRBJ2-2; DNA: TGCGCCAGCAGCCCAGAGGCGCAGATCGCGAACACCGGGGAGCTGTTTTTT; CDR3: CASSPEAQIANTGELFF
size: NA; D: NA; V: TRBV7-9; J: TRBJ2-1; DNA: TGTGCCAGCAGCTCCGAGGAGGCCCCCCATTACAATGAGCAGTTCTTC; CDR3: CASSSEEAPHYNEQFF
size: NA; D: NA; V: TRBV3-1; J: TRBJ1-1; DNA: TGTGCCAGCAGCCAACCACGGGGAGCGTTGGCTTTCTTT; CDR3: CASSQPRGALAFF
size: once; D: NA; V: TRBV3-1; J: TRBJ1-5; DNA: TGTGCCAGCAGCCAGGGGGATCAGCCCCAGCATTTT; CDR3: CASSQGDQPQHF
size: NA; D: TRBD2; V: TRBV7-2; J: TRBJ2-7; DNA: TGTGCCAGCAGCCCTTCCCGACTAGCGGGGGGTCCCTACGAGCAGTACTTC; CDR3: CASSPSRLAGGPYEQYF
size: NA; D: NA; V: TRBV6-6; J: TRBJ1-3; DNA: TGTGCCAGCAGTTACGGGGACTCTGGAAACACCATATATTTT; CDR3: CASSYGDSGNTIYF
size: NA; D: NA; V: TRBV28; J: TRBJ1-1; DNA: TGTGCCAGCTCCTCCTTGGGGACAACGAGGGACACTGAAGCTTTCTTT; CDR3: CASSSLGTTRDTEAFF
size: NA; D: NA; V: TRBV5-1; J: TRBJ1-4; DNA: TGCGCCAGCAGCTTGACAGGCCAAACTAATGAAAAACTGTTTTTT; CDR3: CASSLTGQTNEKLFF